This passage covers 2 T cell receptor beta chains from one sample sequenced in a study of cytomegalovirus exposure and HLA in healthy donors. PCR primers comprised 60 Vbeta and 13 Jbeta primers. Some clones are missing from TCRdb's copy, which holds only in-frame ones; the method was immunoSEQ multiplex PCR. The table for this sample gives more than 110,000 clones. Sample: PBMCs. These receptor sequences come from a man aged 35 to 55 in good health and CMV-seronegative.

This chain connects TRBV7-6 to TRBJ1-2; D may be TRBD1 (5 bases). The ends were cut back, 5 bases at V and 8 bases at J, with 18 bases in the middle. CDR1 is SGHVS, CDR2 FNYEAQ, per germline. This CDR3 region has 14 residues. CDR3 sequence reads: CASSDQGITAGYTF. CDR3 nucleotides: TGTGCCAGCAGCGATCAGGGCATTACGGCGGGCTACACCTTC.

The chain has TRBV5-4 and TRBJ2-7, with a tentative D call TRBD1 (5 bases). Germline V gene lookup returns CDR1 SGHNT and CDR2 YYREEE (reference sequence). The CDR3 totals 14 residues. V lost 0 bases, J lost 4 bases, and 11 bases lay in between. The CDR3 loop is CASSLDGARYEQYF. In DNA, the CDR3 is TGTGCCAGCAGCTTGGATGGGGCTCGGTACGAGCAGTACTTC. Using reference TRBV5-4 and TRBJ2-7 for the parts outside the CDR3, the full variable domain is ETGVTQSPTHLIKTRGQQVTLRCSSQSGHNTVSWYQQALGQGPQFIFQYYREEENGRGNFPPRFSGLQFPNYSSELNVNALELDDSALYLCASSLDGARYEQYFGPGTRLTVT.